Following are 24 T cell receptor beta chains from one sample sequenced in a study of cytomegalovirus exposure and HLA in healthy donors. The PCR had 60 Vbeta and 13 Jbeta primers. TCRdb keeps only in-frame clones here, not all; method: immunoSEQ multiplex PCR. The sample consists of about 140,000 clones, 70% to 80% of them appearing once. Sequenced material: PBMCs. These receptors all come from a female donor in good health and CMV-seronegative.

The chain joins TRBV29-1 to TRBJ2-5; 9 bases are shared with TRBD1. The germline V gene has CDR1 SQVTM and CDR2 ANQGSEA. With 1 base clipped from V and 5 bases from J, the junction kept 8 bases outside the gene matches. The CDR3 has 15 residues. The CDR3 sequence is CSVEGAGTGKETQYF. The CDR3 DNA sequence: TGCAGCGTTGAAGGGGCGGGGACAGGGAAGGAGACCCAGTACTTC.

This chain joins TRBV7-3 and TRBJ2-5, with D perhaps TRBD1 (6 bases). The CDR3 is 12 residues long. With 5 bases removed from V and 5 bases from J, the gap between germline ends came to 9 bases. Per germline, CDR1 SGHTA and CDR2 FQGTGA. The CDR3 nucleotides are TGTGCCAGCAGCCCCACAGGGGAGACCCAGTACTTC. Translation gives CASSPTGETQYF.

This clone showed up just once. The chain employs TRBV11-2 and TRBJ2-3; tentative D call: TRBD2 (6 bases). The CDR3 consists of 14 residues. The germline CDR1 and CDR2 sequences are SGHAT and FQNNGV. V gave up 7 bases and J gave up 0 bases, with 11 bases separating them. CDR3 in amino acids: CASIGGGSTDTQYF. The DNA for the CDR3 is TGTGCCAGCATCGGGGGAGGTAGCACAGATACGCAGTATTTT.

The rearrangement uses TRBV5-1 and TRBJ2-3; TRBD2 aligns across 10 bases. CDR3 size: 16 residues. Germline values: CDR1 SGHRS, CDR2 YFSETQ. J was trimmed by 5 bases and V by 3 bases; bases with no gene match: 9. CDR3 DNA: TGCGCCAGCAGCTCCCAAAGCGGGGGGGCCGGAGATACGCAGTATTTT. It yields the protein CASSSQSGGAGDTQYF.

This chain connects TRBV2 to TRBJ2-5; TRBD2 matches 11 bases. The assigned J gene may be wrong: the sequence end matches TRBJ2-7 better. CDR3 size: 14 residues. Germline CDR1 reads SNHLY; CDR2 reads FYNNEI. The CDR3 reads CASRAGTSGSEQYF. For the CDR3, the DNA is TGTGCCAGCAGGGCCGGGACTAGCGGTTCCGAGCAGTACTTC.

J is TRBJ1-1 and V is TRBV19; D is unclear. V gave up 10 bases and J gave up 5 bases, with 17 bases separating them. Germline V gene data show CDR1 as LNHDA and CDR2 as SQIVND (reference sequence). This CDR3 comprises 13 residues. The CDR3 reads CATSQLRSTEAFF. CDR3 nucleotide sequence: TGTGCCACCTCCCAGCTTAGGAGTACTGAAGCTTTCTTT.

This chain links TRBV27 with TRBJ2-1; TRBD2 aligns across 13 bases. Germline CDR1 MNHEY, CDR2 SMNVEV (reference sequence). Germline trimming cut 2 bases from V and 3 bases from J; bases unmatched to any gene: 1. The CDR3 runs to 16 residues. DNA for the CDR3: TGTGCCAGCAGTTTAACTAGCGGGAGGGTCTACAATGAGCAGTTCTTC. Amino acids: CASSLTSGRVYNEQFF.

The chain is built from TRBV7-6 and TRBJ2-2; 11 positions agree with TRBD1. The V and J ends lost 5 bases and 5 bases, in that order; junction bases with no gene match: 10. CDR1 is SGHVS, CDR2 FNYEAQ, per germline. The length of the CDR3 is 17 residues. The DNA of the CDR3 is TGTGCCAGCAGCGCGATACCCGGGACAGGGGGGACCGGGGAGCTGTTTTTT. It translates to CASSAIPGTGGTGELFF.

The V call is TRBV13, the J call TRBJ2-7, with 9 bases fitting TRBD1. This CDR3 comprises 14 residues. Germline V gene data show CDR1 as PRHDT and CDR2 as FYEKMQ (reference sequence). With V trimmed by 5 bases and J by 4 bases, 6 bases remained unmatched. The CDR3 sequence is CASSAGTGTYEQYF. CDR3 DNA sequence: TGTGCCAGCAGCGCCGGGACAGGGACTTACGAGCAGTACTTC.

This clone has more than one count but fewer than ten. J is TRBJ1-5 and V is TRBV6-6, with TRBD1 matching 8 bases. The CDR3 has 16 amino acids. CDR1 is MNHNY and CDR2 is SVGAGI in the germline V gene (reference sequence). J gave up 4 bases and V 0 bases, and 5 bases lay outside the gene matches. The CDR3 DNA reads TGTGCCAGCAGTTACTCGACCAGGGGGCTGAATCAGCCCCAGCATTTT. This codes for CASSYSTRGLNQPQHF.

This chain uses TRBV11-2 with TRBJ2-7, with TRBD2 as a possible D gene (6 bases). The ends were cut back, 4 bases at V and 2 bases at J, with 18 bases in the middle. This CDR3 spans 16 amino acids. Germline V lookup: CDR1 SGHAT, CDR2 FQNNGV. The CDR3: CASSSTRGVRTYEQYF. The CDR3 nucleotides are TGTGCCAGCAGCTCCACTCGCGGGGTCCGCACCTACGAGCAGTACTTC.

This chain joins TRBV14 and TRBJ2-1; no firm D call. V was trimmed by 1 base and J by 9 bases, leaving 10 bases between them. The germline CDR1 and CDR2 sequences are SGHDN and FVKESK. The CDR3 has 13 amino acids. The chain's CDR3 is CASSQGPITEQFF. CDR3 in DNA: TGTGCCAGCAGCCAAGGGCCCATCACTGAGCAGTTCTTC.

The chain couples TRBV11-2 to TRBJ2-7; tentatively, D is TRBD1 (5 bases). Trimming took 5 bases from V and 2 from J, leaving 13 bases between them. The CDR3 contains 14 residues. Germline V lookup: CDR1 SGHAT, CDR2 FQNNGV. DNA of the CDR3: TGTGCCAGCAGCCCCTTCCCAGGGACCTACGAGCAGTACTTC. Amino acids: CASSPFPGTYEQYF.

The CDR3 bases are TGTGCCAGCTCGACAGGGAAGAACACTGAAGCTTTCTTT. It yields the protein CASSTGKNTEAFF. The rearrangement joins TRBV18 to TRBJ1-1; 7 nucleotides match TRBD1. J lost 1 base, V lost 6 bases, and 2 bases had no gene match. There are 13 residues in the CDR3. The germline gives CDR1 KGHSH, CDR2 LQKENI.

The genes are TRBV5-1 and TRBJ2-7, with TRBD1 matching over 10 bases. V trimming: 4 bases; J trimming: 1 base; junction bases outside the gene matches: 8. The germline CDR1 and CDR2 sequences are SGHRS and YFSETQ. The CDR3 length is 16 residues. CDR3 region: CASSPGPGQGSYEQYF. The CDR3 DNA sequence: TGCGCCAGCAGCCCGGGCCCGGGACAGGGGTCCTACGAGCAGTACTTC.

CDR3 loop: CASSLEGQGAATNEKLFF. The CDR3 bases are TGCGCCAGCAGCTTGGAGGGACAGGGGGCTGCAACTAATGAAAAACTGTTTTTT. The J gene is TRBJ1-4, the V gene TRBV5-1; 12 positions match TRBD1. Germline CDR1 SGHRS, CDR2 YFSETQ. This CDR3 has 18 amino acids. V lost 0 bases and J lost 0; bases outside the gene matches: 3.

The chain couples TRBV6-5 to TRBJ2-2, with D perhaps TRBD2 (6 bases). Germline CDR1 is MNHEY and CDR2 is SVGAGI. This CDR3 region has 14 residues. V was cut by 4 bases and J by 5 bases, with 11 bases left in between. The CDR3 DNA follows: TGTGCCAGCAGTTTCTCCGGGGGAACCGGGGAGCTGTTTTTT. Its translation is CASSFSGGTGELFF.

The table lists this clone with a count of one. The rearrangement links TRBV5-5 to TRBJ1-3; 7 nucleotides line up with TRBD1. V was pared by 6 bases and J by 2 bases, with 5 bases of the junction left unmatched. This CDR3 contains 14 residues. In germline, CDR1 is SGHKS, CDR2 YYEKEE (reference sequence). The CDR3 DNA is TGTGCCAGCATCGCGACAGGGACTGGAAACACCATATATTTT. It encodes CASIATGTGNTIYF.

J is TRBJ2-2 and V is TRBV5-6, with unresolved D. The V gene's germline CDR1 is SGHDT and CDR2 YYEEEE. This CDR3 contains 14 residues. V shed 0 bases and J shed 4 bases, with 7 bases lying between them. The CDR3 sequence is CASSLVASTGELFF. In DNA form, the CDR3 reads TGTGCCAGCAGCTTGGTGGCTTCCACCGGGGAGCTGTTTTTT.

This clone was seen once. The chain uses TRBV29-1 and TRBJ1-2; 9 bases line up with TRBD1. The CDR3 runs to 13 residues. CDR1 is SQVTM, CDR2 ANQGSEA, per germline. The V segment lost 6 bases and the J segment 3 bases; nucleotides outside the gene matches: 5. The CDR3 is CSVRDREDYGYTF. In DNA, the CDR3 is TGCAGCGTGCGGGACAGGGAGGACTATGGCTACACCTTC.

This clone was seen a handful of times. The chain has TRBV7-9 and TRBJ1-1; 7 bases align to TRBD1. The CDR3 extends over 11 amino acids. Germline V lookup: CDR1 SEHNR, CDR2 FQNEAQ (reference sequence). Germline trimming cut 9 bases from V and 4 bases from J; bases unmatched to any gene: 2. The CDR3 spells CASRTGTEAFF. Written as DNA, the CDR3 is TGTGCCAGTAGGACAGGCACTGAAGCTTTCTTT.

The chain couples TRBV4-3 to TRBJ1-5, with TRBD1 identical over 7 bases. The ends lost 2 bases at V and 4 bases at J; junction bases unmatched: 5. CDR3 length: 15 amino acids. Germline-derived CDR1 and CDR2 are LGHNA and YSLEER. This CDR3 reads CASSQLLGQNQPQHF. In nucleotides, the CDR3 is TGCGCCAGCAGCCAACTCTTGGGACAGAATCAGCCCCAGCATTTT.

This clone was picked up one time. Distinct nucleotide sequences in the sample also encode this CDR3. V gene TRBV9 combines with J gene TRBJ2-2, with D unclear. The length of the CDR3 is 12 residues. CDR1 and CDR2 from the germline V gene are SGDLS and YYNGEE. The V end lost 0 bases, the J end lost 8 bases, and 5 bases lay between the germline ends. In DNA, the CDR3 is TGTGCCAGCAGCGTAGGTTCGGGGGAGCTGTTTTTT. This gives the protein CASSVGSGELFF.

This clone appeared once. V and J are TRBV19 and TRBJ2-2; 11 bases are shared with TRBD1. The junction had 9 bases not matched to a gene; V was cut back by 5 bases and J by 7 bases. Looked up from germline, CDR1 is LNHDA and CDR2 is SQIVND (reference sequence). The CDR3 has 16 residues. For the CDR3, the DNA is TGTGCCAGTAGTTCCGGACAGGGGGCGGGGAACGGGGAGCTGTTTTTT. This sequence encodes CASSSGQGAGNGELFF.